This T cell receptor beta chain was captured by sequencing in a study of OX40 agonist ivuxolimab in advanced cancers. This table comes from immunoSEQ multiplex PCR, and its TCRdb copy is limited to in-frame clones, with some not included. This repertoire shows 90,000 or so clones, roughly 90% found once; its top ten account for around 2.5%. This CDR3 contains 14 residues. Germline V gene sequence: CDR1 SNHLY, CDR2 FYNNEI. V lost 6 bases, J lost 5 bases, and 14 bases lay in between. The gene calls are TRBV2 and TRBJ2-1; D is possibly TRBD1 (5 bases). This TCR derives from an adult with an advanced solid tumor such as melanoma, head and neck, liver or kidney cancer. Material: CD4+ or CD8+ T cells sorted from blood, obtained in a trial of the OX40 agonist ivuxolimab. The CDR3 nucleotides are TGTGCCAGCAGGGACAAGCTCCGGGACAATGAGCAGTTCTTC. It yields the protein CASRDKLRDNEQFF.